The 5 T cell receptor beta chains given below trace back to one sample, sequenced in a study of CD8 T cells in ankylosing spondylitis. From the 5' RACE reads, TCRdb called clonotypes with MiXCR, one entry per CDR3 protein. The data show roughly 700,000 distinct CDR3 sequences, around 19% seen once. No antigens are known for them. Study-wide points: Characteristic, it appeared, of ankylosing spondylitis blood was a TCR beta motif of fewer than 10 highly homologous variants.

Sequencing input: blood, either unsorted or a sorted T cell fraction (not recorded which). The receptor source for this set is a male donor with ankylosing spondylitis.

V and J are TRBV20-1 and TRBJ2-3; D gene uncertain. The CDR3 sequence is 14 residues long. The germline gives CDR1 DFQATT, CDR2 SNEGSKA (reference sequence). Between the trimmed V and J ends, which lost 0 bases and 6 bases, there was a span of 13 bases. Here the CDR3 reads CSARETRPVDTQYF. As DNA, the CDR3 is TGCAGTGCTAGAGAAACACGGCCCGTGGATACGCAGTATTTT.

The chain recombines TRBV7-6 with TRBJ2-3; 8 bases line up with TRBD2. The germline gives CDR1 SGHVS, CDR2 FNYEAQ. Trimming at V came to 5 bases and at J to 0 bases, leaving 10 bases not matched to a gene. CDR3 length: 17 amino acids. The CDR3 sequence: CASSLGVAGSSTDTQYF. As DNA, the CDR3 is TGTGCCAGCAGCCTAGGGGTAGCGGGATCTAGCACAGATACGCAGTATTTT.

The rearrangement joins TRBV5-1 to TRBJ2-1; 10 nucleotides align to TRBD2. This CDR3 is 15 amino acids long. In germline, CDR1 is SGHRS, CDR2 YFSETQ. Losses at the gene ends were 4 bases for V and 4 bases for J; bases not matched to a gene: 5. The CDR3, as DNA: TGCGCCAGCAGCCCGGGACTAGCGAGATACAATGAGCAGTTCTTC. It specifies CASSPGLARYNEQFF.

The chain has TRBV10-1 and TRBJ2-1; 7 positions agree with TRBD2. CDR1 is WNHNN and CDR2 is SYGVQD in the germline V gene (reference sequence). V was pared by 3 bases and J by 8 bases, with 7 bases of the junction left unmatched. CDR3 length: 14 amino acids. The DNA of the CDR3 is TGCGCCAGCAGTGACGGGAGGTACGGGGATGAGCAGTTCTTC. Protein sequence: CASSDGRYGDEQFF.

The V and J genes are TRBV29-1 and TRBJ1-5, with a weak D call TRBD1 (5 bases). Germline values: CDR1 SQVTM, CDR2 ANQGSEA. There are 12 residues in the CDR3. The ends were cut back, 4 bases at V and 3 bases at J, with 7 bases in the middle. In nucleotides, the CDR3 is TGCAGCGTTGGACAGATCAATCAGCCCCAGCATTTT. Protein sequence: CSVGQINQPQHF. Variable domain in full (rest from reference TRBV29-1 and TRBJ1-5): SAVISQKPSRDICQRGTSLTIQCQVDSQVTMMFWYRQQPGQSLTLIATANQGSEATYESGFVIDKFPISRPNLTFSTLTVSNMSPEDSSIYLCSVGQINQPQHFGDGTRLSIL.